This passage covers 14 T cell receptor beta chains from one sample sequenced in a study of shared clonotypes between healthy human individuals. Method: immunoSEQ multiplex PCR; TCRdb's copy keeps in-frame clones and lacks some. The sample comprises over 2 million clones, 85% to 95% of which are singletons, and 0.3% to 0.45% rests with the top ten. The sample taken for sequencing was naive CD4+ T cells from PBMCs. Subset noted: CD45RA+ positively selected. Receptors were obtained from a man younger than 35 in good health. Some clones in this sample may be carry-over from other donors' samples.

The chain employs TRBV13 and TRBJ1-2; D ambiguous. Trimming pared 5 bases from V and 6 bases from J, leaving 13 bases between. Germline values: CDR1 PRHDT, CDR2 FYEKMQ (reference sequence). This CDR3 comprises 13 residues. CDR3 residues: CASSLTPRNGYTF. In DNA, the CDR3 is TGTGCCAGCAGCCTTACTCCCCGGAATGGCTACACCTTC.

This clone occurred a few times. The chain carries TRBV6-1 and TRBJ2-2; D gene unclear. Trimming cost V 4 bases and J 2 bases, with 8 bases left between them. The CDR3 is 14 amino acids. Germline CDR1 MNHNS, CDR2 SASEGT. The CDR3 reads CASSGRPNTGELFF. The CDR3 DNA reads TGTGCCAGCAGTGGAAGGCCCAACACCGGGGAGCTGTTTTTT.

The CDR3 nucleotides are TGCGCCAGCAGGCCCCAGGGGCCCAACTACGAGCAGTACTTC. Translation: CASRPQGPNYEQYF. The V gene is TRBV5-1, the J gene TRBJ2-7, with D maybe TRBD1 (6 bases). CDR1 and CDR2 from the germline V gene are SGHRS and YFSETQ. V gave up 5 bases and J gave up 3 bases, with 15 bases separating them. The CDR3 contains 14 residues.

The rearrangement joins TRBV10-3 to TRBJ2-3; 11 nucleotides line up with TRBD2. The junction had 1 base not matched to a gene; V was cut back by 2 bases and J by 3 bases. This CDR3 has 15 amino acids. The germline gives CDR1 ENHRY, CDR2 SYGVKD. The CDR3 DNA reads TGTGCCATCAGTGAGGCTAGCGGGAGGACAGATACGCAGTATTTT. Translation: CAISEASGRTDTQYF.

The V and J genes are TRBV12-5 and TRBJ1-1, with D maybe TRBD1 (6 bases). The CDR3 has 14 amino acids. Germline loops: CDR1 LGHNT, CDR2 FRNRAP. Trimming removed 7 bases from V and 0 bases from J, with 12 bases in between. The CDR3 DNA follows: TGTGCTAGTGCCGTCGGGGGCTTGAACACTGAAGCTTTCTTT. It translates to CASAVGGLNTEAFF.

CDR3 nucleotide sequence: TGTGCCATCAGTGATGACAAGAGAGATACGCAGTATTTT. The encoded protein is CAISDDKRDTQYF. The chain uses TRBV10-3 and TRBJ2-3; D is unresolved. Germline V gene sequence: CDR1 ENHRY, CDR2 SYGVKD. The CDR3 length is 13 residues. With 3 bases removed from V and 5 bases from J, the gap between germline ends came to 9 bases.

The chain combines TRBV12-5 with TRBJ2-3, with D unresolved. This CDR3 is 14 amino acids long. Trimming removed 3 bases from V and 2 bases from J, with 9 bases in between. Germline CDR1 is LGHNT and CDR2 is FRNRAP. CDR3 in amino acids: CASGLNSHTDTQYF. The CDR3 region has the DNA TGTGCTAGTGGTTTAAACAGTCACACAGATACGCAGTATTTT.

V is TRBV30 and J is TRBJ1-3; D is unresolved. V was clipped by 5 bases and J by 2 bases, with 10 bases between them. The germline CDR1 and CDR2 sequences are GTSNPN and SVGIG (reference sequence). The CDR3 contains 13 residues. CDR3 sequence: CAWCEKAGNTIYF. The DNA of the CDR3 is TGTGCCTGGTGCGAGAAAGCTGGAAACACCATATATTTT. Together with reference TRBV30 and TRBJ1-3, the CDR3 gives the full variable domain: SQTIHQWPATLVQPVGSPLSLECTVEGTSNPNLYWYRQAAGRGLQLLFYSVGIGQISSEVPQNLSASRPQDRQFILSSKKLLLSDSGFYLCAWCEKAGNTIYFGEGSWLTVV.

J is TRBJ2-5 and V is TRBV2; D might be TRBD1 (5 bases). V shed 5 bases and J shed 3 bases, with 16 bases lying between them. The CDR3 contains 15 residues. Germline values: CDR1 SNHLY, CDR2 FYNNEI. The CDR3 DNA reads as TGTGCCAGCAGTAAAACCCGGATAGGGGAAGAGACCCAGTACTTC. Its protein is CASSKTRIGEETQYF.

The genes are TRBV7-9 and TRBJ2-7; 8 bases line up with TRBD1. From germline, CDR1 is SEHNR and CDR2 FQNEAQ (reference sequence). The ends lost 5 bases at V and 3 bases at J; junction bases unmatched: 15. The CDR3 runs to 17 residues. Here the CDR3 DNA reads TGTGCCAGCAGCCACACCCAGGGGGCACAGGGCTACTACGAGCAGTACTTC. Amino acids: CASSHTQGAQGYYEQYF.

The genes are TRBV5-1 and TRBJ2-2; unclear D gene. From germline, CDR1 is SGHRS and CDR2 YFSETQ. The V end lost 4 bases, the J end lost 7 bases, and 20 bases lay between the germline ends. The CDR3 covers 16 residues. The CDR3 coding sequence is TGCGCCAGCAGCGAAACCCTCGGGCGGTTCGGCGGGGAGCTGTTTTTT. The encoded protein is CASSETLGRFGGELFF.

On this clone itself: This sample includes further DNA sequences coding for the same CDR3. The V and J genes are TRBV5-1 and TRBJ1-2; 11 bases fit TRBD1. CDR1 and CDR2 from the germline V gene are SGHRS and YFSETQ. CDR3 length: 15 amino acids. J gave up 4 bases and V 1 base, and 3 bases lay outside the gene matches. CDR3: CASSLIGTGGYGYTF. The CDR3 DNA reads TGCGCCAGCAGCTTGATCGGGACAGGGGGCTATGGCTACACCTTC.

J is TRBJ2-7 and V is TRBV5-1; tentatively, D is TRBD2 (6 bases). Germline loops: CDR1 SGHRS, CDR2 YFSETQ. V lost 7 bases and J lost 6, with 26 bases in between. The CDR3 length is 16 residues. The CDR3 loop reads CASHMGDRWEASEQYF. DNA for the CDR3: TGCGCCAGCCACATGGGGGACCGCTGGGAGGCTTCCGAGCAGTACTTC.

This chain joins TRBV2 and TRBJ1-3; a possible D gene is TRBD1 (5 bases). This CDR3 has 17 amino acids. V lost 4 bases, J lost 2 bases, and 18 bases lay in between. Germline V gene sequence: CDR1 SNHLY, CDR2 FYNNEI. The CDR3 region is CASSARQFGDTGNTIYF. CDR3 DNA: TGTGCCAGCAGTGCGAGACAGTTTGGTGACACTGGAAACACCATATATTTT.